This TCR beta chain comes out of a study of cytomegalovirus exposure and HLA in healthy donors. Here immunoSEQ multiplex PCR was the method, and the copy in TCRdb shows in-frame clones only, minus some. The sample has 150,000 to 200,000 clones, roughly 82% seen once. This CDR3 contains 14 residues. The J segment lost 6 bases and the V segment lost 6 bases, leaving 4 bases of the junction unmatched. CDR1 and CDR2 (germline): ENHRY, SYGVKD. Sequencing was done on a sample of PBMCs. J is TRBJ1-4 and V is TRBV10-3; 10 bases align to TRBD1. The source of this sequence is a man aged 18 to 30 in good health and CMV-seropositive. The CDR3 sequence: CAIRRDRGYEKLFF. CDR3 in DNA: TGTGCCATCAGGAGGGACAGGGGTTATGAAAAACTGTTTTTT.